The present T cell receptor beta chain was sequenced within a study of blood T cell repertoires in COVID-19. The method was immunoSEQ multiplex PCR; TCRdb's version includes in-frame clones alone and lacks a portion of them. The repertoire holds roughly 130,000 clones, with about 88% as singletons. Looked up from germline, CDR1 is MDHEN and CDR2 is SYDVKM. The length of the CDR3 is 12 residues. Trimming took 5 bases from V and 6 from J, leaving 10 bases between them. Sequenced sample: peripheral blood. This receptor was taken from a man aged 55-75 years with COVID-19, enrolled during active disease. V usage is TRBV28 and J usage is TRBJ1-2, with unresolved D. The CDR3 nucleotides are TGTGCCAGCAGTCAAGGGAGAAATGGCTACACCTTC. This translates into CASSQGRNGYTF.